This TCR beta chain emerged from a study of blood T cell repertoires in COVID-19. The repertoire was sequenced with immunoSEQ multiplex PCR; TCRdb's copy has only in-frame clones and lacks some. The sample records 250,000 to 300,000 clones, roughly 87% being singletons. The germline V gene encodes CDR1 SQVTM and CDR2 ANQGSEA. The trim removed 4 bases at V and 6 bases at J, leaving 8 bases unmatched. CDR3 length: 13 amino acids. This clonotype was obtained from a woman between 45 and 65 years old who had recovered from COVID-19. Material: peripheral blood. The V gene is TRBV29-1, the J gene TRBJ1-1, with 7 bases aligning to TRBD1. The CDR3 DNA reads TGCAGCGTTGGGGTCAGGGGGTCTTCTGAAGCTTTCTTT. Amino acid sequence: CSVGVRGSSEAFF.